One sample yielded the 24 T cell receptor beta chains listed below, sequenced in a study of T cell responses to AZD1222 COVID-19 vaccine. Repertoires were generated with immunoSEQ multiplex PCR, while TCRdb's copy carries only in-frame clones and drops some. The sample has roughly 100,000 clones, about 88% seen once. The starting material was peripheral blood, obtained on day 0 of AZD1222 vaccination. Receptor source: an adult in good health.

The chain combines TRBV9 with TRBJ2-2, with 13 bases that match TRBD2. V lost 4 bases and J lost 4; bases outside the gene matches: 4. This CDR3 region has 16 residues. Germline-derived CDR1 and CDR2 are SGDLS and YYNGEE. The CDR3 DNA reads TGTGCCAGCAGCACCCGACTAGCGGGAGGCACCGGGGAGCTGTTTTTT. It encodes CASSTRLAGGTGELFF. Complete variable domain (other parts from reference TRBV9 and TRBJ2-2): DSGVTQTPKHLITATGQRVTLRCSPRSGDLSVYWYQQSLDQGLQFLIQYYNGEERAKGNILERFSAQQFPDLHSELNLSSLELGDSALYFCASSTRLAGGTGELFFGEGSRLTVL.

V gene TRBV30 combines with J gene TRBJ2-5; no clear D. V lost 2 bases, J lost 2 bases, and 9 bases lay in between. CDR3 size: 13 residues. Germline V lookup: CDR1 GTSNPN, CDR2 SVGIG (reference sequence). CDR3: CAWSSVLQETQYF. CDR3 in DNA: TGTGCCTGGAGTTCGGTCCTTCAAGAGACCCAGTACTTC. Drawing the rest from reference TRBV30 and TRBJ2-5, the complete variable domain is SQTIHQWPATLVQPVGSPLSLECTVEGTSNPNLYWYRQAAGRGLQLLFYSVGIGQISSEVPQNLSASRPQDRQFILSSKKLLLSDSGFYLCAWSSVLQETQYFGPGTRLLVL.

CDR3 bases: TGTGCCAGCAGCTTCGTCGGGGGGGCCTACAATGAGCAGTTCTTC. This encodes CASSFVGGAYNEQFF. V is TRBV7-3 and J is TRBJ2-1; 8 nucleotides line up with TRBD2. The CDR3 spans 15 residues. The germline V gene encodes CDR1 SGHTA and CDR2 FQGTGA. The J segment lost 2 bases and the V segment lost 3 bases, leaving 3 bases of the junction unmatched.

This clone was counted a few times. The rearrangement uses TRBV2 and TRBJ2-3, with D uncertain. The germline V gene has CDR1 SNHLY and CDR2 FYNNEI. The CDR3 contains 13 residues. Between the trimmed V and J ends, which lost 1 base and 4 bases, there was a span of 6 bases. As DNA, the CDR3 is TGTGCCAGCAGTGAAGACCGCCCAGATACGCAGTATTTT. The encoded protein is CASSEDRPDTQYF. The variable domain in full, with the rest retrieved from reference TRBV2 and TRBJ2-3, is EPEVTQTPSHQVTQMGQEVILRCVPISNHLYFYWYRQILGQKVEFLVSFYNNEISEKSEIFDDQFSVERPDGSNFTLKIRSTKLEDSAMYFCASSEDRPDTQYFGPGTRLTVL.

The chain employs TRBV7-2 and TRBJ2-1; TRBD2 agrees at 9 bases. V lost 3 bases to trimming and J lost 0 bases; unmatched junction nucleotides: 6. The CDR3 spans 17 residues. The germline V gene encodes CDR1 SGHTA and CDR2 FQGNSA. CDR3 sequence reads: CASSFGASGISYNEQFF. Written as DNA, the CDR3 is TGTGCCAGCAGCTTTGGGGCTAGCGGGATCTCCTACAATGAGCAGTTCTTC.

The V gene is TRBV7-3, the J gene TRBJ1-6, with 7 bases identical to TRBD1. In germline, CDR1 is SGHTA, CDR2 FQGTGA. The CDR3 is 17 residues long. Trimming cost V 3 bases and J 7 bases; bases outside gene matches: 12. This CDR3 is CASSLGLAAGGNSPLHF. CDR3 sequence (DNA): TGTGCCAGCAGCTTGGGTCTGGCGGCAGGGGGAAATTCACCCCTCCACTTT.

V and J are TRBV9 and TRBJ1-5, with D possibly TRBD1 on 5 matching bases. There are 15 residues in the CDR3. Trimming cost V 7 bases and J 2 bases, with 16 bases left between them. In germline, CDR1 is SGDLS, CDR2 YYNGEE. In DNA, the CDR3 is TGTGCCAGCGCACGGTGGGGAGGGGGCAATCAGCCCCAGCATTTT. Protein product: CASARWGGGNQPQHF.

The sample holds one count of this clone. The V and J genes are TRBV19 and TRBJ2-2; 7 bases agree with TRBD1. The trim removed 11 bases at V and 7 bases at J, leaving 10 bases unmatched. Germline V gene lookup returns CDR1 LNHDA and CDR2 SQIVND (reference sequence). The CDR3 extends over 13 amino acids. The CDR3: CASRTGVSGELFF. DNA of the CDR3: TGTGCCTCCCGTACAGGGGTGAGCGGGGAGCTGTTTTTT.

Here the CDR3 reads CASSRRQGAFEQYF. CDR3 nucleotide sequence: TGTGCCAGCAGCCGCAGACAGGGGGCATTCGAGCAGTACTTC. The chain recombines TRBV7-9 with TRBJ2-7; 10 bases are a match to TRBD1. Germline V lookup: CDR1 SEHNR, CDR2 FQNEAQ (reference sequence). The J segment lost 6 bases and the V segment lost 5 bases, leaving 7 bases of the junction unmatched. The CDR3 sequence is 14 residues long.

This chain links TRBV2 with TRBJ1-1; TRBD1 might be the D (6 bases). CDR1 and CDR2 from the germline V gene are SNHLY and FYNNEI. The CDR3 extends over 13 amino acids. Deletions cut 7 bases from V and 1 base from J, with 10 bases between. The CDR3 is CASNRDKNTEAFF. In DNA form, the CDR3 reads TGTGCCAGCAATCGGGACAAGAACACTGAAGCTTTCTTT.

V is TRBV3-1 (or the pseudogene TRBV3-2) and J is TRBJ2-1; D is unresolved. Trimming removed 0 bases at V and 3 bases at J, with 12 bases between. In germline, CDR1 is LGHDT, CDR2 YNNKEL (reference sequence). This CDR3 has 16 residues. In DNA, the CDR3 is TGTGCCAGCAGCCAAGAAGTGAGGAAGCTCTACAATGAGCAGTTCTTC. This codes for CASSQEVRKLYNEQFF.

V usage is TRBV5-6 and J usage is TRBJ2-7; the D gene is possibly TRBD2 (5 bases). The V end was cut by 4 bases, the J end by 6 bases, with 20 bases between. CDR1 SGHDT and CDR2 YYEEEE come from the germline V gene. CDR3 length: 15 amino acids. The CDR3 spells CASSRRLVAGVEQYF. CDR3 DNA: TGTGCCAGCAGCAGACGACTCGTTGCCGGGGTCGAGCAGTACTTC.

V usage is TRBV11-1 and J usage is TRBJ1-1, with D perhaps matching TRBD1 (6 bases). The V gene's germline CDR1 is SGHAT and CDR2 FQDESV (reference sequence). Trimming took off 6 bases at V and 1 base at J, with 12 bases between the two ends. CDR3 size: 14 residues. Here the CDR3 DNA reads TGTGCCAGCAGTCTACAGGGAAGGAACACTGAAGCTTTCTTT. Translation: CASSLQGRNTEAFF.

The CDR3 loop is CASSQDLTGGPKTQYF. CDR3 sequence (DNA): TGCGCCAGCAGCCAAGACTTAACAGGGGGGCCCAAGACCCAGTACTTC. The chain employs TRBV4-3 and TRBJ2-5, with 8 bases identical to TRBD1. This CDR3 region has 16 residues. The V segment lost 0 bases and the J segment 6 bases; nucleotides outside the gene matches: 9. Germline values: CDR1 LGHNA, CDR2 YSLEER.

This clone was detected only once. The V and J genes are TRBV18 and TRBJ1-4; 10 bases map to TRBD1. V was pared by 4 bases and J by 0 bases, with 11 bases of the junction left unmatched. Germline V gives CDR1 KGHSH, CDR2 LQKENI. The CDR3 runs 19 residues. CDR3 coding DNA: TGTGCCAGCTCACTTCGGCGGACAGGGGGTCCCGCAACTAATGAAAAACTGTTTTTT. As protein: CASSLRRTGGPATNEKLFF.

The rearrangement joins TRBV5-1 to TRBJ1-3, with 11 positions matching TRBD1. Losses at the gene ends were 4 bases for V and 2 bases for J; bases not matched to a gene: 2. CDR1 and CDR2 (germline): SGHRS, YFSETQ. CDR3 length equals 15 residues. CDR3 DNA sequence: TGCGCCAGCAGCCCGGGACAGGGGGCTGGAAACACCATATATTTT. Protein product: CASSPGQGAGNTIYF.

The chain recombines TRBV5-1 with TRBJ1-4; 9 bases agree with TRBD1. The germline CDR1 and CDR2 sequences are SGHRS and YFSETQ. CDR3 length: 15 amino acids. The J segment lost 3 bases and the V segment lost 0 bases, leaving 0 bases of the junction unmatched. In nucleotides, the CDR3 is TGCGCCAGCAGCTTGGGGGACAGGGCTAATGAAAAACTGTTTTTT. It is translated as CASSLGDRANEKLFF.

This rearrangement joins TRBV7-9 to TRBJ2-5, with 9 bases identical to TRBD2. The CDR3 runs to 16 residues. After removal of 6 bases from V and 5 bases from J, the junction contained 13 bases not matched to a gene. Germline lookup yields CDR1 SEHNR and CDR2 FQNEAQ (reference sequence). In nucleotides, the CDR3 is TGTGCCAGCAGTGGAGGTGCGGGAGGGCCTGCGGAGACCCAGTACTTC. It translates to CASSGGAGGPAETQYF.

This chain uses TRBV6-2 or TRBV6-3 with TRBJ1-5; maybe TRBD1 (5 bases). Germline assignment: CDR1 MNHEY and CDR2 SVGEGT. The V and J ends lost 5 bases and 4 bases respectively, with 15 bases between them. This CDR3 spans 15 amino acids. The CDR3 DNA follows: TGTGCCAGCAGTCCCCTTCGGACATCTAATCAGCCCCAGCATTTT. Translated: CASSPLRTSNQPQHF.

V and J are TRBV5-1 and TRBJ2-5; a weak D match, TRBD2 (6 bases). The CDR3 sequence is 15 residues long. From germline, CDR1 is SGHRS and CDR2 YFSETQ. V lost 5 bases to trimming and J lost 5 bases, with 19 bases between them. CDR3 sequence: CASRAMGGSGETQYF. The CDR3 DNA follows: TGCGCCAGCAGGGCAATGGGGGGTTCAGGGGAGACCCAGTACTTC.

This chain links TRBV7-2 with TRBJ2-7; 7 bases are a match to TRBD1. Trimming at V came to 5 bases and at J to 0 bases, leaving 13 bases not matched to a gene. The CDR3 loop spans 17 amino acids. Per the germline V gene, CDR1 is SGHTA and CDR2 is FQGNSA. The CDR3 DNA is TGTGCCAGCAGCCCATACAGGGGCCAAACCCGCTCCTACGAGCAGTACTTC. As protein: CASSPYRGQTRSYEQYF.

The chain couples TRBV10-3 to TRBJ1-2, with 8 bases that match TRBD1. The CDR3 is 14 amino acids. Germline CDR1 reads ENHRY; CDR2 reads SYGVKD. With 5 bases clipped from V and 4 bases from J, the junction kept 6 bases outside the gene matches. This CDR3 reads CAISLDREAYGYTF. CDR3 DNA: TGTGCCATCAGTCTGGACAGGGAGGCCTATGGCTACACCTTC.

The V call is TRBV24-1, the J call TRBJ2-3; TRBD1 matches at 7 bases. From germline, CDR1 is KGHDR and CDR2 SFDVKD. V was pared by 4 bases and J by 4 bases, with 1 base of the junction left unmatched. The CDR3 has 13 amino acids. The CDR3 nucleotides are TGTGCCACCAGTGAGGGGACAGCAGATACGCAGTATTTT. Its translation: CATSEGTADTQYF.

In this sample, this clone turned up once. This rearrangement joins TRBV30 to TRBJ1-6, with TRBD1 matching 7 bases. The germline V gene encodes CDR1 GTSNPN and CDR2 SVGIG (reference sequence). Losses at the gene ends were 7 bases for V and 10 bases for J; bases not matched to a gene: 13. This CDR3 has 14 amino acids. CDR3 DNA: TGTGCCTTCCAACCCGACAGGGCAGGGTCACCCCTCCACTTT. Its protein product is CAFQPDRAGSPLHF.